The 31 T cell receptor beta chains below all came from one sample that was sequenced in a study of blood T cell repertoires in COVID-19. Libraries were prepared by immunoSEQ multiplex PCR; TCRdb keeps only in-frame clonotypes and omits some of them. The sample includes about 290,000 clones, 85% of them seen just once. Material: peripheral blood. These receptor sequences come from a woman between 45 and 60 years old with active or convalescent COVID-19.

This chain connects TRBV5-1 to TRBJ2-5, with 10 nucleotides matching TRBD2. The V gene's germline CDR1 is SGHRS and CDR2 YFSETQ. The CDR3 sequence is 14 residues long. J gave up 3 bases and V 5 bases, and 4 bases lay outside the gene matches. CDR3 coding DNA: TGCGCCAGCAGAGATCTAGCGGGAGAAGAGACCCAGTACTTC. Amino acids: CASRDLAGEETQYF.

This chain links TRBV7-2 with TRBJ2-2, with 10 bases matching TRBD2. Germline values: CDR1 SGHTA, CDR2 FQGNSA. V trimming: 2 bases; J trimming: 6 bases; junction bases outside the gene matches: 3. The CDR3 contains 15 residues. As DNA, the CDR3 is TGTGCCAGCAGCTTATCTAGCGGGAGCCCCGGGGAGCTGTTTTTT. It codes for CASSLSSGSPGELFF.

A remark on this clone: A much bigger clone sits one base away, suggesting this may be a read error. The genes are TRBV28 and TRBJ1-6; 8 bases fit TRBD1. The CDR3 runs 12 residues. Trimming took 6 bases from V and 8 from J; bases not matched to a gene: 0. The V gene's germline CDR1 is MDHEN and CDR2 SYDVKM. This CDR3 is CASRQGDSPLHF. The CDR3 DNA reads TGTGCCAGCAGACAGGGGGATTCACCCCTCCACTTT.

In nucleotides, the CDR3 is TGTGCCAGCAGCCCAGGCCAGGGCGGGAGATCGTACGAGCAGTACTTC. Translation: CASSPGQGGRSYEQYF. The chain joins TRBV7-8 to TRBJ2-7, with 7 bases identical to TRBD2. The CDR3 is made up of 16 amino acids. CDR1 is SGHVS and CDR2 is FQNEAQ in the germline V gene. The J segment lost 4 bases and the V segment lost 5 bases, leaving 14 bases of the junction unmatched.

The J gene is TRBJ2-7, the V gene TRBV15; possible D gene TRBD1, 5 bases. V was cut by 0 bases and J by 1 base, with 13 bases left in between. The CDR3 extends over 16 amino acids. The germline gives CDR1 LNHNV, CDR2 YYDKDF (reference sequence). This CDR3 reads CATSRDIMGRSYEQYF. CDR3 bases: TGTGCCACCAGCAGAGATATTATGGGGCGATCCTACGAGCAGTACTTC.

V usage is TRBV28 and J usage is TRBJ2-7, with 7 positions matching TRBD1. With V trimmed by 6 bases and J by 2 bases, 10 bases remained unmatched. Germline V gene data show CDR1 as MDHEN and CDR2 as SYDVKM. This CDR3 has 15 residues. CDR3 sequence (DNA): TGTGCCAGCAGCCCCGACAGGGCCCGCCCCTACGAGCAGTACTTC. This encodes CASSPDRARPYEQYF.

Notes on this clone: This sample also contains other DNA sequences that code for the same CDR3. The V call is TRBV29-1, the J call TRBJ1-2; D is perhaps TRBD1 (6 bases). Trimming removed 3 bases from V and 8 bases from J, with 10 bases in between. The CDR3 runs to 11 residues. Germline-derived CDR1 and CDR2 are SQVTM and ANQGSEA. The CDR3 sequence is CSVDRGYGYTF. In nucleotides, the CDR3 is TGCAGCGTTGACAGGGGCTACGGCTACACCTTC. The full variable domain, rest sourced from reference TRBV29-1 and TRBJ1-2, is SAVISQKPSRDICQRGTSLTIQCQVDSQVTMMFWYRQQPGQSLTLIATANQGSEATYESGFVIDKFPISRPNLTFSTLTVSNMSPEDSSIYLCSVDRGYGYTFGSGTRLTVV.

This clone was counted once. The chain couples TRBV5-1 to TRBJ2-3, with D perhaps matching TRBD1 (6 bases). The germline V and J ends were trimmed by 2 bases and 3 bases, with 16 bases remaining between them. CDR1 is SGHRS and CDR2 is YFSETQ in the germline V gene. The CDR3 is 16 amino acids. In DNA, the CDR3 is TGCGCCAGCAGCTTACAGGGAATGGGTGGAACAGATACGCAGTATTTT. Residues: CASSLQGMGGTDTQYF.

The rearrangement links TRBV29-1 to TRBJ2-1; D ambiguous. Germline loops: CDR1 SQVTM, CDR2 ANQGSEA. There are 12 residues in the CDR3. The ends were cut back, 6 bases at V and 4 bases at J, with 10 bases in the middle. CDR3 sequence reads: CSVIGGYNEQFF. CDR3 DNA sequence: TGCAGCGTCATCGGCGGTTACAATGAGCAGTTCTTC.

The sample holds a few counts of this clone. The rearrangement joins TRBV7-9 to TRBJ2-1; 9 nucleotides line up with TRBD2. This CDR3 contains 16 residues. The germline V gene encodes CDR1 SEHNR and CDR2 FQNEAQ (reference sequence). J was trimmed by 4 bases and V by 0 bases; bases with no gene match: 4. In nucleotides, the CDR3 is TGTGCCAGCAGCTTAGCCTCAGCGGGAGGTTACAATGAGCAGTTCTTC. Translation gives CASSLASAGGYNEQFF.

This sequence joins TRBV9 and TRBJ2-7; TRBD1 matches 7 bases. The V segment lost 10 bases and the J segment 2 bases; nucleotides outside the gene matches: 15. This CDR3 region has 15 residues. CDR1 and CDR2 (germline): SGDLS, YYNGEE. The CDR3 sequence: CADNLGRGRTYEQYF. CDR3 bases: TGTGCCGACAATCTGGGAAGGGGGCGAACCTACGAGCAGTACTTC. Based on the CDR3 plus reference TRBV9 and TRBJ2-7, the full variable domain is DSGVTQTPKHLITATGQRVTLRCSPRSGDLSVYWYQQSLDQGLQFLIQYYNGEERAKGNILERFSAQQFPDLHSELNLSSLELGDSALYFCADNLGRGRTYEQYFGPGTRLTVT.

DNA of the CDR3: TGTGCCAGCTCACCACCGGCAGGGACAGAGAGCTCCTACGAGCAGTACTTC. The encoded protein is CASSPPAGTESSYEQYF. The chain links TRBV18 to TRBJ2-7; 7 bases align to TRBD1. CDR1 KGHSH and CDR2 LQKENI come from the germline V gene. This CDR3 spans 17 amino acids. J gave up 0 bases and V 0 bases, and 8 bases lay outside the gene matches.

This clone occurred once. The V and J genes are TRBV5-1 and TRBJ1-1; 9 nucleotides align to TRBD1. Germline trimming cut 1 base from V and 5 bases from J; bases unmatched to any gene: 9. CDR3 size: 16 residues. CDR1 is SGHRS and CDR2 is YFSETQ in the germline V gene. The CDR3 here is CASSLLQGAEYTEAFF. CDR3 DNA: TGCGCCAGCAGCTTGCTACAGGGGGCAGAATATACTGAAGCTTTCTTT.

The rearrangement joins TRBV2 to TRBJ2-2; D is possibly TRBD2 (6 bases). Trimming took 4 bases from V and 3 from J, leaving 12 bases between them. This CDR3 is 15 amino acids long. From germline, CDR1 is SNHLY and CDR2 FYNNEI. The CDR3 DNA reads TGTGCCAGCAGTGTCGGGGACTCCTACACCGGGGAGCTGTTTTTT. Its translation is CASSVGDSYTGELFF.

The CDR3 region has the DNA TGTGCCAGCTCCCCCCGAGGAACGGGGGTGGTGGAACTGTTTTTT. Translating gives CASSPRGTGVVELFF. This chain connects TRBV18 to TRBJ1-4; maybe TRBD1 (5 bases). Trimming took 6 bases from V and 12 from J, leaving 23 bases between them. This CDR3 region has 15 residues. Germline V gives CDR1 KGHSH, CDR2 LQKENI.

The chain links TRBV10-2 to TRBJ2-7; 7 bases match TRBD2. The length of the CDR3 is 13 residues. Unmatched junction bases numbered 5, after V lost 6 bases and J lost 3 bases. Germline CDR1 and CDR2: WSHSY and SAAADI. The CDR3 bases are TGCGCCAGCAGACCCGGCGGGGGCTACGAGCAGTACTTC. This gives the protein CASRPGGGYEQYF.

J is TRBJ2-3 and V is TRBV4-2, with 8 nucleotides matching TRBD2. CDR1 and CDR2 from the germline V gene are LGHNA and YNFKEQ. The CDR3 loop spans 16 amino acids. V lost 0 bases to trimming and J lost 6 bases; unmatched junction nucleotides: 8. CDR3 protein: CASSQERGLGRDTQYF. The CDR3 DNA sequence: TGTGCCAGCAGCCAAGAAAGGGGACTAGGTCGTGATACGCAGTATTTT.

This sequence joins TRBV19 and TRBJ1-5; maybe TRBD1 (5 bases). Trimming stripped 3 bases from V and 0 bases from J, with 12 bases between. The length of the CDR3 is 16 residues. From germline, CDR1 is LNHDA and CDR2 SQIVND (reference sequence). The chain's CDR3 is CASSIRQGGSNQPQHF. CDR3 DNA: TGTGCCAGTAGTATTCGGCAGGGAGGTAGCAATCAGCCCCAGCATTTT.

The J gene is TRBJ1-4, the V gene TRBV29-1; TRBD1 agrees at 7 bases. This CDR3 has 14 amino acids. Germline CDR1 SQVTM, CDR2 ANQGSEA. J lost 3 bases, V lost 4 bases, and 5 bases had no gene match. The CDR3 reads CSVADRASNEKLFF. In DNA form, the CDR3 reads TGCAGCGTTGCAGACAGGGCTTCTAATGAAAAACTGTTTTTT.

The V call is TRBV28, the J call TRBJ2-2; unclear D gene. Germline CDR1 and CDR2: MDHEN and SYDVKM. This CDR3 is built from 15 residues. Trimming cost V 3 bases and J 6 bases, with 14 bases left between them. The CDR3 DNA sequence: TGTGCCAGCAGTTTGTTCGAGCGATCGGCCGGGGAGCTGTTTTTT. Translated: CASSLFERSAGELFF.

The chain recombines TRBV6-1 with TRBJ2-7; a possible D gene is TRBD2 (7 bases). The V and J ends lost 0 bases and 3 bases respectively, with 15 bases between them. Germline V gene lookup returns CDR1 MNHNS and CDR2 SASEGT. This CDR3 spans 16 amino acids. The CDR3 loop is CASSEAGGGLGYEQYF. In DNA, the CDR3 is TGTGCCAGCAGTGAAGCGGGAGGGGGACTCGGCTACGAGCAGTACTTC.

The chain couples TRBV3-1 (or the pseudogene TRBV3-2) to TRBJ2-7, with TRBD1 matching over 7 bases. V trimming: 1 base; J trimming: 4 bases; junction bases outside the gene matches: 7. CDR1 and CDR2 (germline): LGHDT, YNNKEL (reference sequence). The CDR3 totals 15 residues. The CDR3 sequence: CASSQGGRGIYEQYF. In DNA form, the CDR3 reads TGTGCCAGCAGCCAAGGGGGCAGGGGGATATACGAGCAGTACTTC.

The table lists this clone with a count of one. The genes are TRBV19 and TRBJ1-1; 9 bases map to TRBD1. The CDR3 consists of 12 residues. Germline loops: CDR1 LNHDA, CDR2 SQIVND (reference sequence). J gave up 6 bases and V 6 bases, and 2 bases lay outside the gene matches. The CDR3 here is CASRGQGAEAFF. CDR3 bases: TGTGCCAGTAGGGGACAGGGCGCTGAAGCTTTCTTT.

The V and J genes are TRBV5-5 and TRBJ2-1, with D unresolved. Germline CDR1 and CDR2: SGHKS and YYEKEE (reference sequence). The CDR3 runs 16 residues. With 2 bases removed from V and 4 bases from J, the gap between germline ends came to 16 bases. Here the CDR3 reads CASSLRSAVEYNEQFF. DNA of the CDR3: TGTGCCAGCAGCTTACGGAGCGCCGTAGAATACAATGAGCAGTTCTTC.

This clone was found a few times. V and J are TRBV2 and TRBJ1-1; TRBD1 is a possible D gene (5 bases). The CDR3 has 15 amino acids. Trimming removed 5 bases from V and 0 bases from J, with 13 bases in between. The germline CDR1 and CDR2 sequences are SNHLY and FYNNEI. The CDR3 nucleotides read TGTGCCAGCAGTTTAAACAGGATCATGAACACTGAAGCTTTCTTT. Translated: CASSLNRIMNTEAFF.

The genes are TRBV15 and TRBJ2-5, with 7 nucleotides matching TRBD2. V lost 5 bases and J lost 2; bases outside the gene matches: 5. Germline values: CDR1 LNHNV, CDR2 YYDKDF (reference sequence). This CDR3 has 14 amino acids. The CDR3: CATSPGSGQETQYF. CDR3 nucleotide sequence: TGTGCCACCAGCCCGGGTAGCGGGCAAGAGACCCAGTACTTC.

The chain joins TRBV14 to TRBJ2-5; the D is unclear. The CDR3 runs 14 residues. Germline V gene lookup returns CDR1 SGHDN and CDR2 FVKESK. Trimming cost V 1 base and J 7 bases, with 13 bases left between them. The CDR3 nucleotides read TGTGCCAGCAGCCAAGTATGGCCCTCGGGGACCCAGTACTTC. Amino acids: CASSQVWPSGTQYF.

The chain has TRBV12-5 and TRBJ2-7; D is possibly TRBD2 (5 bases). Germline loops: CDR1 LGHNT, CDR2 FRNRAP. The CDR3 has 12 amino acids. V gave up 1 base and J gave up 7 bases, with 8 bases separating them. The CDR3 coding sequence is TGTGCTAGTGGTTTGGACGGGGAAGAGCAGTACTTC. Encoded protein: CASGLDGEEQYF.

This clone has only a few counts. Sequence at one end of the junction differs from germline and may be a read error. The chain joins TRBV9 to TRBJ1-2; the D gene is possibly TRBD1 (5 bases). Germline-derived CDR1 and CDR2 are SGDLS and YYNGEE. The CDR3 runs to 15 residues. CDR3 in amino acids: CASSVGRGWNFGYTF. The CDR3 DNA reads TGTGCCAGCAGCGTAGGAAGGGGCTGGAACTTTGGCTACACCTTC.

The gene calls are TRBV29-1 and TRBJ2-3, with a tentative D call TRBD2 (6 bases). CDR1 SQVTM and CDR2 ANQGSEA come from the germline V gene. This CDR3 region has 14 residues. V lost 7 bases, J lost 4 bases, and 18 bases lay in between. CDR3 amino acids: CSANGTPRPDTQYF. In DNA form, the CDR3 reads TGCAGCGCCAACGGGACTCCCCGGCCAGATACGCAGTATTTT.

The rearrangement joins TRBV19 to TRBJ2-1; 12 nucleotides agree with TRBD1. The germline CDR1 and CDR2 sequences are LNHDA and SQIVND (reference sequence). J lost 9 bases, V lost 3 bases, and 6 bases had no gene match. The CDR3 totals 15 residues. For the CDR3, the DNA is TGTGCCAGTAGTATTTCGGGACAGGGGGCGAGTGAGCAGTTCTTC. This codes for CASSISGQGASEQFF.